This is a list of T cell receptor beta chains from one sample in a study of identical twins. TCRdb itself ran the 5' RACE reads through MiXCR, one entry per CDR3 protein. The data hold over 550,000 distinct CDR3 sequences, with just over 7% observed a single time. The same data also contributed to another study, on yellow fever vaccine responses in identical twins.

Sequencing input: PBMCs. Receptors originate from a woman younger than 30 in good health. Both conserved end residues are part of each CDR3. Each record gives: J gene, D gene, V gene, clone size, CDR3 DNA, CDR3 protein. A D gene is named only where the DNA matches it firmly. A clone size is listed for some rows: how often the clone was seen (once, few, many), or a class if it is expanded.

TRBJ2-5 TRBD2 TRBV3-1 NA TGTGCCAGCAGCCCAGAGACTAGCGTGGGGACCCAGTACTTC CASSPETSVGTQYF
TRBJ2-7 NA TRBV20-1 NA TGCAGTGCTAGCCACCGGACCAAAACAGGGTCGCGGTACGAGCAGTACTTC CSASHRTKTGSRYEQYF
TRBJ2-3 NA TRBV7-8 NA TGTGCCAGCAGCGCTCGTGTCGGGAGCACAGATACGCAGTATTTT CASSARVGSTDTQYF
TRBJ1-6 NA TRBV3-1 few TGTGCCAGCAGCCAAGCCCCCCCGGGGGTTGGGAATTCACCCCTCCACTTT CASSQAPPGVGNSPLHF
TRBJ1-1 NA TRBV7-8 NA TGTGCCAGCAGCTTAAATCTCAGACAGCCAACTGAAGCTTTCTTT CASSLNLRQPTEAFF
TRBJ1-1 NA TRBV10-3 NA TGTGCCATCAGTGATGCTACTTGGACGGGGAACACTGAAGCTTTCTTT CAISDATWTGNTEAFF
TRBJ2-7 NA TRBV29-1 NA TGCAGCGTTCAGGACCCGGGACGCGGTTCTCTCGAGCAGTACTTC CSVQDPGRGSLEQYF
TRBJ2-3 NA TRBV20-1 few TGCAGTGTGGCTAGCGCCCCAGATACGCAGTATTTT CSVASAPDTQYF
TRBJ2-7 TRBD2 TRBV7-2 NA TGTGCCAGCAGCTTAGAGGGACTAGGGTGGAACGAGCAGTACTTC CASSLEGLGWNEQYF
TRBJ2-2 NA TRBV5-6 many TGTGCCAGCAGCACCTACCAGAACACCGGGGAGCTGTTTTTT CASSTYQNTGELFF
TRBJ2-2 NA TRBV11-3 many TGTGCCAGCAGCTTAGATCCGGACACCGGGGAGCTGTTTTTT CASSLDPDTGELFF
TRBJ2-3 TRBD1 TRBV11-2 many TGTGCCAGCAGCTTAGTGGGCAGCACAGGGGGGACAGATACGCAGTATTTT CASSLVGSTGGTDTQYF
TRBJ2-7 TRBD2 TRBV9 few TGTGCCAGCAGCGAAGGGACTAGCGGATACTACGAGCAGTACTTC CASSEGTSGYYEQYF
TRBJ2-3 NA TRBV3-1 NA TGTGCCAGCAGCCCTCTCCCGACCGGGAGCACAGATACGCAGTATTTT CASSPLPTGSTDTQYF
TRBJ2-3 NA TRBV4-1 NA TGCGCCAGCAGCCAAGCGGACACAGATACGCAGTATTTT CASSQADTDTQYF